This T cell receptor (beta chain) was recovered during a study of control samples from healthy donors and cancer patients. V dropped 1 base and J dropped 8 bases, with 14 bases sitting between them. This CDR3 spans 14 amino acids. From germline, CDR1 is LGHNA and CDR2 YSLEER. Profiled with immunoSEQ multiplex PCR; TCRdb holds only in-frame clones, not every one. The table records about 15,000 clones, 70% to 85% of them present only once. Of note for this clone: The sample carries other DNA sequences with the same CDR3.

The rearrangement joins TRBV4-3 to TRBJ1-2; tentatively, D is TRBD1 (6 bases). The specimen sequenced was formalin-fixed, paraffin-embedded tissue. The sequence was obtained from a female donor with lung cancer. CDR3 protein: CASSQVLGGRGYTF. In nucleotides, the CDR3 is TGCGCCAGCAGCCAAGTCCTGGGGGGCAGAGGCTACACCTTC.